A single sample is the source of the 14 T cell receptor beta chains below, sequenced in a study of monozygotic twins with cystic fibrosis. Profiled with immunoSEQ multiplex PCR; TCRdb holds only in-frame clones, not every one. The sample has approximately 10,000 clones; 65% to 90% are singletons. The sequenced material came from blood. The receptors originated from a man between 18 and 29 years old with cystic fibrosis.

The genes are TRBV9 and TRBJ2-1, with D uncertain. Germline V gene data show CDR1 as SGDLS and CDR2 as YYNGEE. The CDR3 loop spans 12 amino acids. Trimming removed 4 bases at V and 12 bases at J, with 14 bases between. CDR3 coding DNA: TGTGCCAGCAGCTTGGACCCCAGGCGGCAGTTCTTC. This gives the protein CASSLDPRRQFF.

V usage is TRBV27 and J usage is TRBJ1-5, with TRBD1 matching over 11 bases. CDR1 MNHEY and CDR2 SMNVEV come from the germline V gene (reference sequence). J was trimmed by 5 bases and V by 5 bases; bases with no gene match: 5. The CDR3 has 15 amino acids. The CDR3: CASSADRGRDQPQHF. CDR3 in DNA: TGTGCCAGCAGTGCGGACAGGGGGCGCGATCAGCCCCAGCATTTT.

This chain uses TRBV7-9 with TRBJ2-7; no clear D gene. Germline V gene sequence: CDR1 SEHNR, CDR2 FQNEAQ (reference sequence). The CDR3 covers 12 residues. With 4 bases removed from V and 1 base from J, the gap between germline ends came to 5 bases. The CDR3 bases are TGTGCCAGCAGCTCAGCGTCCTACGAGCAGTACTTC. Amino acid sequence: CASSSASYEQYF.

The V and J genes are TRBV19 and TRBJ1-5, with no clear D. Between the trimmed V and J ends, which lost 7 bases and 6 bases, there was a span of 13 bases. The CDR3 contains 13 residues. CDR1 LNHDA and CDR2 SQIVND come from the germline V gene (reference sequence). The CDR3 region has the DNA TGTGCCAGTACCATTCGTGTCAGTCAGCCCCAGCATTTT. Protein: CASTIRVSQPQHF. Filled out from reference TRBV19 and TRBJ1-5, the complete variable domain reads DGGITQSPKYLFRKEGQNVTLSCEQNLNHDAMYWYRQDPGQGLRLIYYSQIVNDFQKGDIAEGYSVSREKKESFPLTVTSAQKNPTAFYLCASTIRVSQPQHFGDGTRLSIL.

The V gene is TRBV9, the J gene TRBJ2-6, with 9 bases identical to TRBD2. CDR3 length equals 22 residues. V shed 3 bases and J 0 bases; nucleotides not matched to a gene: 19. The germline V gene encodes CDR1 SGDLS and CDR2 YYNGEE. CDR3 sequence (DNA): TGTGCCAGCAGCGCCGCCGCTAGCGGGGCCTTGTTTTCTAACTCTGGGGCCAACGTCCTGACTTTC. Protein sequence: CASSAAASGALFSNSGANVLTF.

This clone was recorded only once. The chain carries TRBV4-1 and TRBJ1-2, with D possibly TRBD1 on 5 matching bases. Germline lookup yields CDR1 MGHRA and CDR2 YSYEKL. The V and J ends lost 0 bases and 2 bases respectively, with 10 bases between them. This CDR3 is 15 amino acids long. The CDR3 region has the DNA TGCGCCAGCAGCCAAGAACCCAGGGTGAACTATGGCTACACCTTC. Translating gives CASSQEPRVNYGYTF.

This rearrangement joins TRBV6-5 to TRBJ2-7; no clear D gene. Germline V CDR1 and CDR2: MNHEY, SVGAGI. The CDR3 contains 12 residues. The germline V and J ends were trimmed by 2 bases and 0 bases, with 2 bases remaining between them. CDR3 in amino acids: CASSYASYEQYF. As DNA, the CDR3 is TGTGCCAGCAGTTACGCCTCCTACGAGCAGTACTTC.

The rearrangement links TRBV7-2 to TRBJ2-7; 8 bases line up with TRBD2. CDR1 SGHTA and CDR2 FQGNSA come from the germline V gene. The CDR3 spans 15 residues. The trim removed 5 bases at V and 3 bases at J, leaving 9 bases unmatched. CDR3 DNA sequence: TGTGCCAGCAGCCCCAGATGGACTAGCCTCTACGAGCAGTACTTC. Translation gives CASSPRWTSLYEQYF.

The gene calls are TRBV5-4 and TRBJ2-2; D call uncertain. The germline V gene encodes CDR1 SGHNT and CDR2 YYREEE (reference sequence). V lost 2 bases and J 0 bases, leaving 5 bases between the germline ends. The CDR3 is made up of 14 amino acids. In DNA, the CDR3 is TGTGCCAGCAGCTTTATAACGAACACCGGGGAGCTGTTTTTT. It encodes CASSFITNTGELFF.

The chain recombines TRBV30 with TRBJ1-4, with TRBD1 as a possible D gene (5 bases). The V end was cut by 1 base, the J end by 0 bases, with 12 bases between. CDR1 and CDR2 (germline): GTSNPN, SVGIG (reference sequence). The CDR3 consists of 16 residues. The CDR3 nucleotides are TGTGCCTGGAGTGCAGGGAGTCGTTCAACTAATGAAAAACTGTTTTTT. Translated: CAWSAGSRSTNEKLFF.

The gene calls are TRBV27 and TRBJ2-1; weak D call: TRBD2 (6 bases). CDR3 size: 12 residues. The germline V gene has CDR1 MNHEY and CDR2 SMNVEV (reference sequence). V lost 1 base to trimming and J lost 15 bases, with 13 bases between them. Here the CDR3 DNA reads TGTGCCAGCAGTTTATTGGGTCTAGCGTTGTTCTTC. Protein: CASSLLGLALFF.

The chain joins TRBV4-2 to TRBJ1-5; tentatively, D is TRBD1 (5 bases). The CDR3 has 14 residues. Germline CDR1 is LGHNA and CDR2 is YNFKEQ. The ends were cut back, 0 bases at V and 4 bases at J, with 7 bases in the middle. The CDR3 spells CASSQESGNQPQHF. DNA of the CDR3: TGTGCCAGCAGCCAAGAGTCAGGGAATCAGCCCCAGCATTTT.

The gene calls are TRBV18 and TRBJ2-6, with D perhaps given as TRBD1 or TRBD2 (5 bases each). Germline CDR1 is KGHSH and CDR2 is LQKENI. The CDR3 totals 17 residues. V lost 5 bases to trimming and J lost 1 base, with 15 bases between them. CDR3 protein: CASSAGTFGSGANVLTF. DNA of the CDR3: TGTGCCAGCTCAGCCGGGACCTTCGGTTCTGGGGCCAACGTCCTGACTTTC.

This clone was recorded only once. V is TRBV7-3 and J is TRBJ2-6; D remains unclear. The V and J ends lost 5 bases and 0 bases respectively, with 8 bases between them. The germline V gene has CDR1 SGHTA and CDR2 FQGTGA. The CDR3 has 15 residues. The CDR3 nucleotides are TGTGCCAGCAGCCTGGAGACCTCTGGGGCCAACGTCCTGACTTTC. It specifies CASSLETSGANVLTF.